Listed here is a single T cell receptor beta chain. The antigen is undetermined. The source of the sample is a study of OX40 agonist ivuxolimab in advanced cancers. As for the study in general: Eligibility admitted prior anti-PD-1, anti-PD-L1 or anti-CTLA-4 therapy; around 38% had some. Study results and caveats: Specificity for antigen went undetermined in the expanded peripheral T cells.

The V and J ends lost 8 bases and 4 bases respectively, with 20 bases between them. Germline CDR1 is SNHLY and CDR2 is FYNNEI. The CDR3 totals 15 residues. Assay used: immunoSEQ multiplex PCR; TCRdb lists only in-frame clones, some missing. Of about 82,000 clones listed, approximately 92% are singletons. The source of this sequence is an adult with an advanced solid tumor such as melanoma, head and neck, liver or kidney cancer. Sample: CD4+ or CD8+ T cells sorted from blood, taken in a trial of the OX40 agonist ivuxolimab. The chain has TRBV2 and TRBJ1-2, with D perhaps matching TRBD1 (5 bases). The CDR3 loop reads CASYGSRGSTYGYTF. CDR3 bases: TGTGCCAGCTATGGGTCACGGGGCTCTACCTATGGCTACACCTTC.